One and the same sample provided the 5 T cell receptor beta chains below, sequenced in a study of a mutant IDH1 vaccine in newly diagnosed glioma. Using immunoSEQ multiplex PCR, the repertoire was profiled, and TCRdb retains in-frame clones only, with some absent. The data show over 50,000 clones, about 80% seen once. Specified time point: week 5, during vaccination. Vaccination comprised doses that each held 300 ug of mutant IDH1 20-mer peptide, plus topical imiquimod. These receptors' targets are unknown. Sequencing used PBMCs, obtained from a glioma patient whose treatment included an IDH1 peptide vaccine. The receptors come from a man aged 25-45 years with glioma.

This clone was recorded a few times. The genes are TRBV18 and TRBJ1-1; no firm D call. The germline V gene encodes CDR1 KGHSH and CDR2 LQKENI. The CDR3 is 14 amino acids. Trimming pared 4 bases from V and 1 base from J, leaving 10 bases between. The CDR3 DNA follows: TGTGCCAGCTCACTAGCCAGAGCGAACACTGAAGCTTTCTTT. This sequence encodes CASSLARANTEAFF.

The chain has TRBV12-1 and TRBJ2-3; TRBD2, as called in the table, went unchecked against the DNA. TRBV12-1 is a pseudogene locus. This CDR3 comprises 18 residues. The CDR3 DNA follows: TGTGCCAGCAGCTTTAAGTGGCCCACTAGCGGGGCTGGGGATACGCAGTATTTT. Translation gives CASSFKWPTSGAGDTQYF.

The V and J genes are TRBV7-8 and TRBJ2-1; D possibly corresponds to TRBD1 (6 bases). V lost 2 bases and J lost 3, with 8 bases in between. Germline V gene lookup returns CDR1 SGHVS and CDR2 FQNEAQ. This CDR3 comprises 14 residues. CDR3 region: CASSLRTVYNEQFF. The CDR3, as DNA: TGTGCCAGCAGCTTACGGACAGTCTACAATGAGCAGTTCTTC. The complete variable domain, with remaining parts taken from reference TRBV7-8 and TRBJ2-1, reads GAGVSQSPRYKVAKRGQDVALRCDPISGHVSLFWYQQALGQGPEFLTYFQNEAQLDKSGLPSDRFFAERPEGSVSTLKIQRTQQEDSAVYLCASSLRTVYNEQFFGPGTRLTVL.

Only a few counts were recorded for this clone. The chain combines TRBV19 with TRBJ1-2; 8 bases line up with TRBD1. The germline V gene has CDR1 LNHDA and CDR2 SQIVND (reference sequence). The ends lost 5 bases at V and 5 bases at J; junction bases unmatched: 4. The CDR3 loop spans 13 amino acids. The DNA for the CDR3 is TGTGCCAGTAGTGAACAGGGGGAGTATGGCTACACCTTC. Its protein product is CASSEQGEYGYTF.

The genes are TRBV5-6 and TRBJ2-1, with D uncertain. V dropped 1 base and J dropped 5 bases, with 13 bases sitting between them. Germline CDR1 is SGHDT and CDR2 is YYEEEE. The CDR3 is made up of 15 amino acids. The CDR3 nucleotides are TGTGCCAGCAGCTTGAACACCTTTTATGACAATGAGCAGTTCTTC. Amino acid sequence: CASSLNTFYDNEQFF.